These 17 T cell receptor beta chains came from one sample sequenced in a study of T-cell memory formation after mild COVID-19. TCRdb redid the calling of the 5' RACE reads with MiXCR, one entry per CDR3 protein. The sample lists more than 250,000 distinct CDR3 sequences, around 17% occurring once. The sequenced material came from PBMCs or a T cell subset sorted from them (not recorded which). These receptors were obtained from a man aged 18 to 30 who had mild COVID-19 (a few samples of this study predate the infection). Cell type and time point are not known.

This clonotype has more than one count but fewer than ten. The genes are TRBV29-1 and TRBJ2-7; D unclear. The CDR3 loop spans 16 amino acids. In germline, CDR1 is SQVTM, CDR2 ANQGSEA. V lost 1 base, J lost 0 bases, and 16 bases lay in between. The CDR3 spells CSVEGLVRGSSYEQYF. The DNA of the CDR3 is TGCAGCGTTGAAGGCCTAGTCCGTGGAAGCTCCTACGAGCAGTACTTC.

The J gene is TRBJ2-7, the V gene TRBV2; D gene uncertain. The CDR3 runs to 13 residues. Looked up from germline, CDR1 is SNHLY and CDR2 is FYNNEI. Trimming removed 10 bases from V and 7 bases from J, with 20 bases in between. In nucleotides, the CDR3 is TGTGCCACCACGACGTTTGGGGTGGGGGAGCAGTACGTC. Amino acid sequence: CATTTFGVGEQYV.

This chain joins TRBV5-1 and TRBJ2-1, with 7 positions matching TRBD1. V shed 4 bases and J 2 bases; nucleotides not matched to a gene: 9. Germline V gene data show CDR1 as SGHRS and CDR2 as YFSETQ. The CDR3 length is 16 residues. CDR3 residues: CASSPGQARPYNEQFF. CDR3 sequence (DNA): TGCGCCAGCAGCCCCGGACAGGCAAGGCCCTACAATGAGCAGTTCTTC.

In this sample, this clonotype turned up a few times. J is TRBJ2-5 and V is TRBV20-1; D could derive from TRBD1 or TRBD2 (5 bases each). Germline CDR1 and CDR2: DFQATT and SNEGSKA (reference sequence). The CDR3 loop spans 14 amino acids. The CDR3 DNA reads TGCAGCCATACCAGAGGGGTGGCCGAAGAGACCCAGTACTTC. Translation: CSHTRGVAEETQYF.

The chain is built from TRBV7-6 and TRBJ2-3; tentatively, D is TRBD1 or TRBD2 (5 bases each). The CDR3 sequence is 15 residues long. Germline V gene lookup returns CDR1 SGHVS and CDR2 FNYEAQ. V gave up 8 bases and J gave up 2 bases, with 17 bases separating them. The CDR3 coding sequence is TGTGCCAGCGGGGGACGGGGTCAGACCACAGATACGCAGTATTTT. Encoded protein: CASGGRGQTTDTQYF.

This clonotype has more than one count but fewer than ten. V is TRBV12-3 or TRBV12-4 and J is TRBJ2-3; 7 bases match TRBD1. The CDR3 is 14 amino acids. V lost 5 bases, J lost 6 bases, and 8 bases stayed unmatched. The CDR3 sequence is CASSRQGNGDTQYF. The CDR3 DNA reads TGTGCCAGCAGTAGACAGGGAAATGGGGATACGCAGTATTTT.

The chain recombines TRBV25-1 with TRBJ2-2; D call uncertain. The V and J ends lost 3 bases and 3 bases respectively, with 8 bases between them. Germline V gene sequence: CDR1 MGHDK, CDR2 SYGVNS. The CDR3 has 14 amino acids. CDR3 bases: TGTGCCAGCAGTGATGACCAGTACACCGGGGAGCTGTTTTTT. This codes for CASSDDQYTGELFF.

This clonotype turned up a few times. The chain joins TRBV20-1 to TRBJ2-4; TRBD1 aligns across 9 bases. Germline CDR1 and CDR2: DFQATT and SNEGSKA (reference sequence). Trimming removed 6 bases from V and 0 bases from J; junction bases left unmatched: 18. The CDR3 runs 19 residues. CDR3 sequence reads: CSAPLPGQGRLLAKNIQYF. CDR3 in DNA: TGCAGTGCCCCACTACCGGGACAGGGCCGATTATTAGCCAAAAACATTCAGTACTTC.

This clonotype was counted only a few times. The genes are TRBV4-3 and TRBJ2-3; maybe TRBD1 (6 bases). Trimming removed 0 bases at V and 4 bases at J, with 8 bases between. Germline values: CDR1 LGHNA, CDR2 YSLEER. The CDR3 consists of 14 residues. CDR3 nucleotides: TGCGCCAGCAGCCAAGAACAGGGCTCAGATACGCAGTATTTT. Translated: CASSQEQGSDTQYF.

This clonotype was detected a few times. The chain couples TRBV20-1 to TRBJ2-7; the D is unclear. The V and J ends lost 2 bases and 6 bases respectively, with 26 bases between them. Germline V gives CDR1 DFQATT, CDR2 SNEGSKA (reference sequence). This CDR3 spans 17 amino acids. DNA for the CDR3: TGCAGTGCTAGAAAGGGCTCAGGCCCAAACCGGTCCGCCGAGCAGTACTTC. Translation gives CSARKGSGPNRSAEQYF.

This clonotype has just a few counts. The CDR3, as DNA: TGCAGCGCCCGGACAGGGTTATACGAGCAGTACTTC. Translating it yields CSARTGLYEQYF. This sequence joins TRBV29-1 and TRBJ2-7, with TRBD1 matching over 8 bases. This CDR3 is 12 amino acids long. Germline lookup yields CDR1 SQVTM and CDR2 ANQGSEA. After removal of 7 bases from V and 4 bases from J, the junction contained 6 bases not matched to a gene.

The chain uses TRBV6-5 and TRBJ2-1; 8 bases agree with TRBD2. CDR1 and CDR2 (germline): MNHEY, SVGAGI. The J segment lost 9 bases and the V segment lost 6 bases, leaving 7 bases of the junction unmatched. The CDR3 is made up of 13 amino acids. CDR3 nucleotides: TGTGCCAGCAGGTTGCCCGGGAGGGGTGAGCAGTTCTTC. Translating gives CASRLPGRGEQFF.

This clonotype was counted ten times or more. V gene TRBV7-9 combines with J gene TRBJ2-7; D tentatively reads TRBD1 or TRBD2 (5 bases each). V lost 0 bases and J 5 bases, leaving 11 bases between the germline ends. Per the germline V gene, CDR1 is SEHNR and CDR2 is FQNEAQ (reference sequence). The CDR3 contains 14 residues. CDR3 coding DNA: TGTGCCAGCAGCTTAGCCGGGACCCTTGACGAGCAGTACTTC. Translated, it gives CASSLAGTLDEQYF.

The rearrangement uses TRBV4-1 and TRBJ2-5, with 7 positions matching TRBD1. This CDR3 comprises 14 residues. Trimming took 0 bases from V and 3 from J; bases not matched to a gene: 1. The V gene's germline CDR1 is MGHRA and CDR2 YSYEKL. CDR3 amino acids: CASSQDGTEETQYF. The CDR3 nucleotides are TGCGCCAGCAGCCAAGACGGGACAGAAGAGACCCAGTACTTC.

This clonotype was seen only a few times. The CDR3 coding sequence is TGTGCCAGCAGTTACGATCGCAGCTACAATGAGCAGTTCTTC. This encodes CASSYDRSYNEQFF. V usage is TRBV6-2 or TRBV6-3 and J usage is TRBJ2-1; D unresolved. Per the germline V gene, CDR1 is MNHEY and CDR2 is SVGEGT. This CDR3 region has 14 residues. Between the trimmed V and J ends, which lost 2 bases and 3 bases, there was a span of 8 bases.

This clonotype occurred a few times. The rearrangement joins TRBV6-2 or TRBV6-3 to TRBJ2-3; D gene uncertain. V was shortened by 6 bases and J by 1 base, with 11 bases between the two germline ends. Germline loops: CDR1 MNHEY, CDR2 SVGEGT. The CDR3 covers 14 residues. The CDR3 region has the DNA TGTGCCAGCAGAGCCCAATCCGGCACAGATACGCAGTATTTT. It encodes CASRAQSGTDTQYF.

This rearrangement joins TRBV7-3 to TRBJ2-6; 10 nucleotides match TRBD1. This CDR3 contains 17 residues. Germline CDR1 and CDR2: SGHTA and FQGTGA. V trimming: 5 bases; J trimming: 1 base; junction bases outside the gene matches: 5. The CDR3 sequence is CASSRTGGWSGANVLTF. The CDR3 nucleotides are TGTGCCAGCAGCCGGACAGGGGGGTGGTCTGGGGCCAACGTCCTGACTTTC.